This record concerns one T cell receptor beta chain sequence. Sequencing was performed with immunoSEQ multiplex PCR; in TCRdb, only in-frame clones are kept and a portion is missing. Among 400,000 or so clones, over 75% were seen once, and the ten largest hold roughly 1.1%. This entry belongs to a study of blood T cell repertoires in COVID-19. Material: PBMCs or T cells enriched from blood (not recorded which). The sequence was collected from a young man who had recovered from COVID-19.

CDR3 in DNA: TGTGCCAGCAGCTCTCTTCGGGGTAGCGGTGAGCAGTTCTTC. Protein: CASSSLRGSGEQFF. V is TRBV7-2 and J is TRBJ2-1; the D gene is possibly TRBD2 (6 bases). V was clipped by 4 bases and J by 9 bases, with 16 bases between them. From germline, CDR1 is SGHTA and CDR2 FQGNSA. The CDR3 consists of 14 residues. The variable domain in full, with the rest retrieved from reference TRBV7-2 and TRBJ2-1, is GAGVSQSPSNKVTEKGKDVELRCDPISGHTALYWYRQSLGQGLEFLIYFQGNSAPDKSGLPSDRFSAERTGGSVSTLTIQRTQQEDSAVYLCASSSLRGSGEQFFGPGTRLTVL.